The T cell receptor beta chain described here comes from a study of blood T cell repertoires in COVID-19. Study background: Both acute and convalescent COVID-19 samples were obtained from the United States, Italy and Spain. T cells, B-cell-depleted T cells, or PBMCs provided the cDNA or gDNA that served as material.

Produced via immunoSEQ multiplex PCR; TCRdb's table is partial and in-frame only. The sample records more than 150,000 clones, approximately 90% being singletons. The J segment lost 6 bases and the V segment lost 6 bases, leaving 5 bases of the junction unmatched. This CDR3 contains 14 residues. Looked up from germline, CDR1 is LNHDA and CDR2 is SQIVND (reference sequence). The chain combines TRBV19 with TRBJ1-5; 10 positions agree with TRBD1. This sequence was found in a woman between 40 and 55 years old with acute or convalescent COVID-19. The material sequenced was peripheral blood. As DNA, the CDR3 is TGTGCCAGTAGGGGACAGGGGAGGGGTCAGCCCCAGCATTTT. This codes for CASRGQGRGQPQHF.